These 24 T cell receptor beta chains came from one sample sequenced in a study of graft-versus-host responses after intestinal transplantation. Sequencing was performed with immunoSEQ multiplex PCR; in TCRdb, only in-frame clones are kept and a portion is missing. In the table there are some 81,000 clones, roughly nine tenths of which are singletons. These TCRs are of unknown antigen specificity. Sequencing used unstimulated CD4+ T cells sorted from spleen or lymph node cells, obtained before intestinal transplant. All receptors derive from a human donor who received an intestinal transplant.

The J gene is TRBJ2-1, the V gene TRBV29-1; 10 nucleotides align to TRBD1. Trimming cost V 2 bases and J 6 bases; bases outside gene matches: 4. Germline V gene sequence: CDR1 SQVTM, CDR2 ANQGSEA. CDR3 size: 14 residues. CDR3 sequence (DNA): TGCAGCGTTGAAAGGGACAGGGGAGCCAATGAGCAGTTCTTC. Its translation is CSVERDRGANEQFF.

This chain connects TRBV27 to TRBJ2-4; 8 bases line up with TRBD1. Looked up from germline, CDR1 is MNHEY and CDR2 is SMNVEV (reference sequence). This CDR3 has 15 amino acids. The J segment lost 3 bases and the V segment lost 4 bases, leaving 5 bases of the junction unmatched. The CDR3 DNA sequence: TGTGCCAGCAGTTACACAGGGGGAGGCAAAAACATTCAGTACTTC. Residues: CASSYTGGGKNIQYF.

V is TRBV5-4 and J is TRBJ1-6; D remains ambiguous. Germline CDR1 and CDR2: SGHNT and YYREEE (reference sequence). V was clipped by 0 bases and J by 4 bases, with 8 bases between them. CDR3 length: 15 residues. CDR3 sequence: CASSLGAVYNSPLHF. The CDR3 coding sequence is TGTGCCAGCAGCTTGGGGGCAGTGTATAATTCACCCCTCCACTTT. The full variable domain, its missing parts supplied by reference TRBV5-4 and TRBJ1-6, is ETGVTQSPTHLIKTRGQQVTLRCSSQSGHNTVSWYQQALGQGPQFIFQYYREEENGRGNFPPRFSGLQFPNYSSELNVNALELDDSALYLCASSLGAVYNSPLHFGNGTRLTVT.

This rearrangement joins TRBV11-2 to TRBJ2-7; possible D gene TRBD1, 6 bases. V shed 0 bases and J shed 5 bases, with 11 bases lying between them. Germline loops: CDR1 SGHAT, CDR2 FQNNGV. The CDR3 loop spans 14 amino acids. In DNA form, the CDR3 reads TGTGCCAGCAGCTTAGATTCGGGGACACACGAGCAGTACTTC. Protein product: CASSLDSGTHEQYF.

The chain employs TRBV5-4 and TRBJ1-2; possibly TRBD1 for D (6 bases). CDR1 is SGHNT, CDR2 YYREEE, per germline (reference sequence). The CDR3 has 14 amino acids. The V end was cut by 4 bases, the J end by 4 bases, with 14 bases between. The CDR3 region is CASSILTGTYGYTF. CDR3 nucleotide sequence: TGTGCCAGCAGCATACTTACAGGGACCTATGGCTACACCTTC.

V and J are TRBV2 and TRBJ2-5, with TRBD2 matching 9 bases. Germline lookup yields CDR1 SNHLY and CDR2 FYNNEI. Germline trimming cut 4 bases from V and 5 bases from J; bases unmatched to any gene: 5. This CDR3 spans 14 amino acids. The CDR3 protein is CASSGLAVGETQYF. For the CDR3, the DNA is TGTGCCAGCAGTGGACTAGCGGTGGGCGAGACCCAGTACTTC.

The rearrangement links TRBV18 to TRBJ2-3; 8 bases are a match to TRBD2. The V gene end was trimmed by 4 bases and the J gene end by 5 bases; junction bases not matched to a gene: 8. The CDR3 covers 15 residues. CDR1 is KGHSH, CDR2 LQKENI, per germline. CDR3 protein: CASSLLAGLLDTQYF. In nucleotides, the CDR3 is TGTGCCAGCTCACTCTTAGCGGGACTCCTAGATACGCAGTATTTT.

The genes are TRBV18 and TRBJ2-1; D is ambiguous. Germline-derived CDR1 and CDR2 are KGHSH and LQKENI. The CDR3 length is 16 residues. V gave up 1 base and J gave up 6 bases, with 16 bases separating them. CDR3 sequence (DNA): TGTGCCAGCTCACCACTTCCGGGTAGAGTAACCAATGAGCAGTTCTTC. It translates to CASSPLPGRVTNEQFF. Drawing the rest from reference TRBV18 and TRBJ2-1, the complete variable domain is NAGVMQNPRHLVRRRGQEARLRCSPMKGHSHVYWYRQLPEEGLKFMVYLQKENIIDESGMPKERFSAEFPKEGPSILRIQQVVRGDSAAYFCASSPLPGRVTNEQFFGPGTRLTVL.

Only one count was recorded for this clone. For the CDR3, the DNA is TGTGCCAGCCTGCGGGAGGTCTCCTACGAGCAGTACTTC. It specifies CASLREVSYEQYF. The chain links TRBV6-1 to TRBJ2-7, with TRBD2 identical over 8 bases. The length of the CDR3 is 13 residues. The V gene end was trimmed by 8 bases and the J gene end by 0 bases; junction bases not matched to a gene: 3. Germline values: CDR1 MNHNS, CDR2 SASEGT.

In nucleotides, the CDR3 is TGTGCCAGCAGCTCGTCGGGGGACAGGGGGAAATACGAGCAGTACTTC. It codes for CASSSSGDRGKYEQYF. This chain uses TRBV5-4 with TRBJ2-7; 11 positions match TRBD1. J gave up 4 bases and V 3 bases, and 9 bases lay outside the gene matches. The germline V gene has CDR1 SGHNT and CDR2 YYREEE (reference sequence). The CDR3 is made up of 16 amino acids.

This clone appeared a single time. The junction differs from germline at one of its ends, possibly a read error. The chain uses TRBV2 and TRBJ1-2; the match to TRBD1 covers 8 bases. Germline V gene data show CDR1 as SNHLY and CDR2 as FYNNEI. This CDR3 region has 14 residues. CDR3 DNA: TGTGCCAGCACTGAAGACAGGGGAAACTATGGCTACACCTTC. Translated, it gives CASTEDRGNYGYTF.

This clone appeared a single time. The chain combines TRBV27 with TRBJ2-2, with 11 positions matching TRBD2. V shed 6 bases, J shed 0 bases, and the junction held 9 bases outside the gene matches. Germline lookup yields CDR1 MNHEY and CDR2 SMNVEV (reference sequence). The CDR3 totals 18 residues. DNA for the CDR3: TGTGCCAGCAGCTCGGGTCGACTAGCGGGAACGAACACCGGGGAGCTGTTTTTT. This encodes CASSSGRLAGTNTGELFF.

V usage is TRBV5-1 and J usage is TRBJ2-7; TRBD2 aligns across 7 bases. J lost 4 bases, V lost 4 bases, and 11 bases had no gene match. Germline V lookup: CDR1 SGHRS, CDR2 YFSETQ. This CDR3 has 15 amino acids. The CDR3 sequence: CASSPAGVSHYEQYF. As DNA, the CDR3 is TGCGCCAGCAGCCCCGCGGGGGTTTCCCATTACGAGCAGTACTTC. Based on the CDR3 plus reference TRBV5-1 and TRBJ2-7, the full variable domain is KAGVTQTPRYLIKTRGQQVTLSCSPISGHRSVSWYQQTPGQGLQFLFEYFSETQRNKGNFPGRFSGRQFSNSRSEMNVSTLELGDSALYLCASSPAGVSHYEQYFGPGTRLTVT.

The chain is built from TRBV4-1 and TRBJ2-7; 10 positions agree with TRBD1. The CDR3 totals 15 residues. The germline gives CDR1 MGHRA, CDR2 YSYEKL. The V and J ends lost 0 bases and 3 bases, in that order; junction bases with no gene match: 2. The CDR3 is CASSQETGGLYEQYF. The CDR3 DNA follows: TGCGCCAGCAGCCAAGAGACAGGGGGCCTCTACGAGCAGTACTTC.

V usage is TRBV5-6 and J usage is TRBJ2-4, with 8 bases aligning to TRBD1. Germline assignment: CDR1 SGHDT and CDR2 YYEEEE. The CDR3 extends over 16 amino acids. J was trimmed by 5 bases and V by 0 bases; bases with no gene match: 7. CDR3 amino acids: CASSLARTGNQNIQYF. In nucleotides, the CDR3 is TGTGCCAGCAGCTTGGCCAGGACAGGGAACCAAAACATTCAGTACTTC.

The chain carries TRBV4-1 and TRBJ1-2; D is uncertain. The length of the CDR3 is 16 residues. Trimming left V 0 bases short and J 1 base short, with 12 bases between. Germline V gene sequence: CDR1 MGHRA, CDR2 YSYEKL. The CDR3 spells CASSQDPGGVNYGYTF. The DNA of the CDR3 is TGCGCCAGCAGCCAAGACCCAGGAGGCGTTAACTATGGCTACACCTTC.

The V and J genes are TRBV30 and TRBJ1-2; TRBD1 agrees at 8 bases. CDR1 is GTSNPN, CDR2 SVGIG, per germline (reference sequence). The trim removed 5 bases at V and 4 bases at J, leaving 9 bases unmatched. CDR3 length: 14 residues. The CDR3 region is CAWGGDRSPYGYTF. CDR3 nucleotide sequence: TGTGCCTGGGGAGGGGACAGGTCCCCCTATGGCTACACCTTC. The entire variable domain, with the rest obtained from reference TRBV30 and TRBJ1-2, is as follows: SQTIHQWPATLVQPVGSPLSLECTVEGTSNPNLYWYRQAAGRGLQLLFYSVGIGQISSEVPQNLSASRPQDRQFILSSKKLLLSDSGFYLCAWGGDRSPYGYTFGSGTRLTVV.

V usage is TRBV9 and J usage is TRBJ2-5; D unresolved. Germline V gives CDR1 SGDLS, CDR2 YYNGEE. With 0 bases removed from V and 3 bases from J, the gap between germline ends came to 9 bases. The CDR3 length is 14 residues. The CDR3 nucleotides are TGTGCCAGCAGCGTAGGCGTCCGAAAAGAGACCCAGTACTTC. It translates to CASSVGVRKETQYF.

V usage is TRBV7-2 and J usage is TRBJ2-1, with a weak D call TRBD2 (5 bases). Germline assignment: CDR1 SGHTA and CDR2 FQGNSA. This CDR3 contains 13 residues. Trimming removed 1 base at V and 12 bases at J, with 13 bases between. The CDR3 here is CASSLGTRLRQFF. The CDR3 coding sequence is TGTGCCAGCAGCTTAGGCACTAGGCTACGGCAGTTCTTC. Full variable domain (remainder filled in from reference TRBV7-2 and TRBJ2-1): GAGVSQSPSNKVTEKGKDVELRCDPISGHTALYWYRQSLGQGLEFLIYFQGNSAPDKSGLPSDRFSAERTGGSVSTLTIQRTQQEDSAVYLCASSLGTRLRQFFGPGTRLTVL.

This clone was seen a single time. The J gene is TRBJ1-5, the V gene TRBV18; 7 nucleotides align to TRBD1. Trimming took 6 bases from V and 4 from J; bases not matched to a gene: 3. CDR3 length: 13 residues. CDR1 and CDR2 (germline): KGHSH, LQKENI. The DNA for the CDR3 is TGTGCCAGCTCCCGACAGGGAAATCAGCCCCAGCATTTT. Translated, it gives CASSRQGNQPQHF.

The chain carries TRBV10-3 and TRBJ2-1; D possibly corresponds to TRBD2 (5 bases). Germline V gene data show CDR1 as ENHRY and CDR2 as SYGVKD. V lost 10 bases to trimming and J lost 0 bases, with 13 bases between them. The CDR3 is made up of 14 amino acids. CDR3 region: CATRSRDSYNEQFF. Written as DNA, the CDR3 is TGTGCCACCCGGTCCCGGGACTCCTACAATGAGCAGTTCTTC.

The CDR3 DNA reads as TGCAGTGCTAGAACTACAGATACGCAGTATTTT. Its protein product is CSARTTDTQYF. This chain uses TRBV20-1 with TRBJ2-3; D gene uncertain. Trimming took 2 bases from V and 3 from J, leaving 3 bases between them. The length of the CDR3 is 11 residues. CDR1 and CDR2 (germline): DFQATT, SNEGSKA (reference sequence).

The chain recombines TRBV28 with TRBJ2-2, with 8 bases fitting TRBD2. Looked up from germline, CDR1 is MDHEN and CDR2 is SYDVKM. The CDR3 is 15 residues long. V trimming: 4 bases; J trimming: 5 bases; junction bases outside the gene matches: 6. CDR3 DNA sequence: TGTGCCAGCAGTTCGGGAGGGCCTTCGACCGGGGAGCTGTTTTTT. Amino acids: CASSSGGPSTGELFF.

CDR3 nucleotides: TGTGCCAGCAGCTTGGCCTCGGGAGGCGGTCGAGAGACCCAGTACTTC. Residues: CASSLASGGGRETQYF. This chain links TRBV7-9 with TRBJ2-5, with TRBD2 matching over 7 bases. Germline V lookup: CDR1 SEHNR, CDR2 FQNEAQ (reference sequence). Losses at the gene ends were 3 bases for V and 4 bases for J; bases not matched to a gene: 11. The CDR3 contains 16 residues. Full variable domain (remainder filled in from reference TRBV7-9 and TRBJ2-5): DTGVSQNPRHKITKRGQNVTFRCDPISEHNRLYWYRQTLGQGPEFLTYFQNEAQLEKSRLLSDRFSAERPKGSFSTLEIQRTEQGDSAMYLCASSLASGGGRETQYFGPGTRLLVL.